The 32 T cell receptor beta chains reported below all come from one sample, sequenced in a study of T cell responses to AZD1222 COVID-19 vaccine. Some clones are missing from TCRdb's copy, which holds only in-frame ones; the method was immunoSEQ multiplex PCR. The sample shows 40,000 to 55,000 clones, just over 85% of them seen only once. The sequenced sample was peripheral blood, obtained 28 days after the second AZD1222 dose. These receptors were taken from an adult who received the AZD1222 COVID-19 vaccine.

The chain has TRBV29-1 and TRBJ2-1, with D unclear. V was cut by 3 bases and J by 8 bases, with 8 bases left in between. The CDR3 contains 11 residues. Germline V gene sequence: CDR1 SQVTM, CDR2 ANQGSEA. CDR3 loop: CSVDRGYEQFF. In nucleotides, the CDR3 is TGCAGCGTTGATCGAGGATATGAGCAGTTCTTC.

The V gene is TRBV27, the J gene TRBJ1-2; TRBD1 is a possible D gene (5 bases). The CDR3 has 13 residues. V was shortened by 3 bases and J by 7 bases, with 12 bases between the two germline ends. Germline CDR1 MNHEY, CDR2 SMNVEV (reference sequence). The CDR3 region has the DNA TGTGCCAGCAGTTTGTCCGGGGCGGGTGGCTACACCTTC. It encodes CASSLSGAGGYTF.

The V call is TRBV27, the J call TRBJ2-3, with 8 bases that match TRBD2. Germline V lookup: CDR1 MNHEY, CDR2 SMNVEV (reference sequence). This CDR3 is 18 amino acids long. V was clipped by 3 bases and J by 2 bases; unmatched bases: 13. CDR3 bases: TGTGCCAGCAGTTTGTATGCGGGAGGATCCCGTCACACAGATACGCAGTATTTT. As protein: CASSLYAGGSRHTDTQYF.

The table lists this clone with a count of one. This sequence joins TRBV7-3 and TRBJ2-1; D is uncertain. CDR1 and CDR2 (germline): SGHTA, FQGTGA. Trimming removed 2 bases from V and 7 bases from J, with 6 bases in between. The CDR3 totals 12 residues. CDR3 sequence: CASSLYHNEQFF. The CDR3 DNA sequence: TGTGCCAGCAGCTTATACCATAATGAGCAGTTCTTC.

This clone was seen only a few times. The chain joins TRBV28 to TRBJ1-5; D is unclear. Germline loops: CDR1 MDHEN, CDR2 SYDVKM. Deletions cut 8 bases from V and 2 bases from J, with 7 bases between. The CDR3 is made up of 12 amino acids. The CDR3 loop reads CASSPGNQPQHF. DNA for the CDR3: TGTGCCAGCTCGCCAGGCAATCAGCCCCAGCATTTT.

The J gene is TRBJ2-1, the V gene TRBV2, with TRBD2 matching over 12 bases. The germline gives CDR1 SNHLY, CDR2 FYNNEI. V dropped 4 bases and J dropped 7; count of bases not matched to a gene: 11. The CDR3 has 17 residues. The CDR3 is CASSGRGTSGLTNEQFF. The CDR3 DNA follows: TGTGCCAGCAGTGGTAGGGGGACTAGCGGGCTTACTAATGAGCAGTTCTTC.

This chain's CDR3 is CASSLGGGRTGELFF. The CDR3, as DNA: TGTGCCAGCAGCTTAGGAGGGGGCCGCACCGGGGAGCTGTTTTTT. This chain uses TRBV7-7 with TRBJ2-2, with 7 bases matching TRBD1. The CDR3 consists of 15 residues. The V gene end was trimmed by 1 base and the J gene end by 4 bases; junction bases not matched to a gene: 3. Germline values: CDR1 SSHAT, CDR2 FNYEAQ (reference sequence).

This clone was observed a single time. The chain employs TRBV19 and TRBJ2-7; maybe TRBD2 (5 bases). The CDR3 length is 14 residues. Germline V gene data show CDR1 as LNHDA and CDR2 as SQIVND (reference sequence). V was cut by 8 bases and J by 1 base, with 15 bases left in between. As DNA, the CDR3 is TGTGCCAGTTCCCCGGGAATGAGGTCCTACGAGCAGTACTTC. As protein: CASSPGMRSYEQYF.

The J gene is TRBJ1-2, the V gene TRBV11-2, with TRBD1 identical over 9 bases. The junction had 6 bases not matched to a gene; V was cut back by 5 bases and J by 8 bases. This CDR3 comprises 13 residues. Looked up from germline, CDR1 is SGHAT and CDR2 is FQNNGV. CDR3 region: CASSPDRGGGYTF. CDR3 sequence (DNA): TGTGCCAGCAGCCCGGACAGGGGAGGCGGCTACACCTTC. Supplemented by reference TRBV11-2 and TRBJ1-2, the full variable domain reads EAGVAQSPRYKIIEKRQSVAFWCNPISGHATLYWYQQILGQGPKLLIQFQNNGVVDDSQLPKDRFSAERLKGVDSTLKIQPAKLEDSAVYLCASSPDRGGGYTFGSGTRLTVV.

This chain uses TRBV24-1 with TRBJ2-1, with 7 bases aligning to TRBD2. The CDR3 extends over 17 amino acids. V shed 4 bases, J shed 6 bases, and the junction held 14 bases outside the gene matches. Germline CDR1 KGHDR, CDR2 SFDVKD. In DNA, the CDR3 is TGTGCCACCAGTGACCCGGGGGGATTGGGACGTGGCAATGAGCAGTTCTTC. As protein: CATSDPGGLGRGNEQFF.

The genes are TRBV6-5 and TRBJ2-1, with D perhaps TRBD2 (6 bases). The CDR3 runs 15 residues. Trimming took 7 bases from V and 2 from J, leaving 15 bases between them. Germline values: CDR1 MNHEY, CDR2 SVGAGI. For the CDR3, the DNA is TGTGCCAGCAAGCTAGAACTAGCCGCCTACAATGAGCAGTTCTTC. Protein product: CASKLELAAYNEQFF.

The CDR3 is CASSTRDRGNTEAFF. The CDR3 DNA sequence: TGTGCCAGTAGTACCCGGGACAGGGGTAACACTGAAGCTTTCTTT. The chain employs TRBV19 and TRBJ1-1; 10 bases map to TRBD1. Unmatched junction bases numbered 4, after V lost 4 bases and J lost 2 bases. This CDR3 is 15 amino acids long. Germline assignment: CDR1 LNHDA and CDR2 SQIVND (reference sequence).

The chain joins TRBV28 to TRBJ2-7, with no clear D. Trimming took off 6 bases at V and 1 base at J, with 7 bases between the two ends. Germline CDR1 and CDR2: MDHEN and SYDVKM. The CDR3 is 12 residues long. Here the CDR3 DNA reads TGTGCCAGCAGCCGTGGGTCCTACGAGCAGTACTTC. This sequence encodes CASSRGSYEQYF.

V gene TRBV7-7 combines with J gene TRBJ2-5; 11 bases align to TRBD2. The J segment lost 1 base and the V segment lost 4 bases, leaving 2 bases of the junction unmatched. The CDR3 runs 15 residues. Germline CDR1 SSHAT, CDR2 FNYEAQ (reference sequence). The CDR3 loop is CASSSSGGFQETQYF. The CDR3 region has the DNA TGTGCCAGCAGCTCTAGCGGGGGGTTCCAAGAGACCCAGTACTTC.

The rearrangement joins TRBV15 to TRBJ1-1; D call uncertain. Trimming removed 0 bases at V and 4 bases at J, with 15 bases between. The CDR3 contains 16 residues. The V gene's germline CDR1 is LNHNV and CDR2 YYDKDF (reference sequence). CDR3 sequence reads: CATSRDKLPGGTEAFF. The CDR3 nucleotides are TGTGCCACCAGCAGAGATAAGCTGCCGGGAGGCACTGAAGCTTTCTTT.

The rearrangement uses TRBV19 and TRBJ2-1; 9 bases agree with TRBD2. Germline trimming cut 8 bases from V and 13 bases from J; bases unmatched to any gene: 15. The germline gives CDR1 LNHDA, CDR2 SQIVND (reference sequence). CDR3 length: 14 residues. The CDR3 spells CASSFPTSGSKQFF. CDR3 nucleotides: TGTGCCAGTTCCTTCCCGACTAGCGGAAGCAAACAGTTCTTC.

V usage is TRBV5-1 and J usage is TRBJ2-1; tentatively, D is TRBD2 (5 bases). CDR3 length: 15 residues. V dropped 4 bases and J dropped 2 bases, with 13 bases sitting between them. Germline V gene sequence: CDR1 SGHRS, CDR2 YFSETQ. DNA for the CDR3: TGCGCCAGCAGCAGCACGAGCGGTACCTACAATGAGCAGTTCTTC. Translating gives CASSSTSGTYNEQFF.

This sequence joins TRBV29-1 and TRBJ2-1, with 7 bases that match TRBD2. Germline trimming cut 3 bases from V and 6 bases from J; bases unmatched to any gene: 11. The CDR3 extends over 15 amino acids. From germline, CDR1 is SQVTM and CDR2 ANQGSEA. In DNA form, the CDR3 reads TGCAGCGTTGATGAGGATCTTAGCGGGTTCAATGAGCAGTTCTTC. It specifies CSVDEDLSGFNEQFF.

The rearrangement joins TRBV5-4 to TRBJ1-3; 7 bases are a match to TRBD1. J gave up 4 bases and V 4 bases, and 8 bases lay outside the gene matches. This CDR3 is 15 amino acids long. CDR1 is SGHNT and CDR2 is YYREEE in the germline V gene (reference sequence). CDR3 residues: CASSADRARGNTIYF. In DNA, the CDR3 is TGTGCCAGCAGCGCCGACAGGGCGCGGGGAAACACCATATATTTT. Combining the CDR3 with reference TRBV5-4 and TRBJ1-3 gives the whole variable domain ETGVTQSPTHLIKTRGQQVTLRCSSQSGHNTVSWYQQALGQGPQFIFQYYREEENGRGNFPPRFSGLQFPNYSSELNVNALELDDSALYLCASSADRARGNTIYFGEGSWLTVV.

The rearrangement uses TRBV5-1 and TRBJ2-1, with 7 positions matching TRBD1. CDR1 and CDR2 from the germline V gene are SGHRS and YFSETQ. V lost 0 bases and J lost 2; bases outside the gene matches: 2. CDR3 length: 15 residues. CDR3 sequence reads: CASSLAGTAYNEQFF. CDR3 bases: TGCGCCAGCAGCTTGGCCGGGACAGCCTACAATGAGCAGTTCTTC.

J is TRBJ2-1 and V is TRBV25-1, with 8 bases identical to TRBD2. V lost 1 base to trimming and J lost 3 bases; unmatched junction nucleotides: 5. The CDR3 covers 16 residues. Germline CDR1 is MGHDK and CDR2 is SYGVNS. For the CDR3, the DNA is TGTGCCAGCAGTGAATTCGGCGGGGGGTTCTACAATGAGCAGTTCTTC. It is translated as CASSEFGGGFYNEQFF.

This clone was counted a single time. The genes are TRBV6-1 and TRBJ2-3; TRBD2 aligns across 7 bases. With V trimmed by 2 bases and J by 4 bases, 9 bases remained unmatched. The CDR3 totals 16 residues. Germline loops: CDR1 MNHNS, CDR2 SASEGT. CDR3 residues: CASSERGGRSADTQYF. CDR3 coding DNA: TGTGCCAGCAGTGAAAGAGGCGGGAGAAGCGCAGATACGCAGTATTTT.

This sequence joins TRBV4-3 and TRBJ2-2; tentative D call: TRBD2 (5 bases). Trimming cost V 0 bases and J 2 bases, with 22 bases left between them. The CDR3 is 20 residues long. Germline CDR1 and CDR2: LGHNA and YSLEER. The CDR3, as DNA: TGCGCCAGCAGCCAAGATCGGGGTTACGGTCCGGGAACTAACACCGGGGAGCTGTTTTTT. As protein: CASSQDRGYGPGTNTGELFF.

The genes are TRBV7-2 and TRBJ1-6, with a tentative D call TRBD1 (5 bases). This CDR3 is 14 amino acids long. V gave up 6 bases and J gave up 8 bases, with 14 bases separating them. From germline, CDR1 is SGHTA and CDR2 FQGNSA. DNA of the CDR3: TGTGCCAGCAGTAAACCTGGGGGGGATTCACCCCTCCACTTT. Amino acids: CASSKPGGDSPLHF.

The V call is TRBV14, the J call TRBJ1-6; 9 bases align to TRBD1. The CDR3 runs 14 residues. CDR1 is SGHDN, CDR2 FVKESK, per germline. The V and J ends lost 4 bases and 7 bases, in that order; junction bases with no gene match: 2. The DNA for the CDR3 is TGTGCCAGCAGCCTGGGACAGGGAAATTCACCCCTCCACTTT. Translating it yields CASSLGQGNSPLHF.

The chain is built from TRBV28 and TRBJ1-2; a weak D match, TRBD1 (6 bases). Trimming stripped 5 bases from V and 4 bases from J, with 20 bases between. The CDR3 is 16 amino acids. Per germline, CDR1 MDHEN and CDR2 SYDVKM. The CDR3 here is CASSMGGAPLGYGYTF. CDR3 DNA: TGTGCCAGCAGTATGGGGGGGGCACCTCTGGGCTATGGCTACACCTTC.

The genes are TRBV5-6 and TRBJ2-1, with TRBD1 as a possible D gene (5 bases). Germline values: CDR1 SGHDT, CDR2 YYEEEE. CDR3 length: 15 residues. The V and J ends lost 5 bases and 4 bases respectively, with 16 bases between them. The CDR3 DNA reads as TGTGCCAGCAGTAACAGGAGACTTCCTTACAATGAGCAGTTCTTC. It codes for CASSNRRLPYNEQFF.

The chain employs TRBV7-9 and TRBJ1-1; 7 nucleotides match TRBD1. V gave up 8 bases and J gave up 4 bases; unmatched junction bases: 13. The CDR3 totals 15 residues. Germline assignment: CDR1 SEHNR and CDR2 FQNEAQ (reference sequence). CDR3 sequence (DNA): TGTGCCAGCTTAAATCAGGGTAGACAGGGCACTGAAGCTTTCTTT. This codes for CASLNQGRQGTEAFF.

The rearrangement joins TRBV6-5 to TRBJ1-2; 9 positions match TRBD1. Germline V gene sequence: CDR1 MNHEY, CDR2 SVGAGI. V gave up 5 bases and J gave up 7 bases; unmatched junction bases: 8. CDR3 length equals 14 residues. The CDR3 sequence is CASSPDRGYGGYTF. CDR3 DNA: TGTGCCAGCAGTCCCGACAGGGGGTACGGTGGCTACACCTTC.

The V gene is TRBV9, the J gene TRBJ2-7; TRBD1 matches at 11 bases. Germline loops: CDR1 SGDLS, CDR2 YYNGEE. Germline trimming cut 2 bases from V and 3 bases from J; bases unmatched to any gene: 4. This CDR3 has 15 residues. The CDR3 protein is CASSVTGTGGYEQYF. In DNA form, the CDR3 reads TGTGCCAGCAGCGTCACCGGGACAGGGGGCTACGAGCAGTACTTC.

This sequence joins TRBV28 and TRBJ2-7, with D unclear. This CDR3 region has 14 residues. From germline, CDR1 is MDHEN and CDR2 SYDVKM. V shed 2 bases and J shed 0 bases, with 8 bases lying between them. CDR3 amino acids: CASSLGKSSYEQYF. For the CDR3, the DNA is TGTGCCAGCAGTTTAGGGAAGAGCTCCTACGAGCAGTACTTC.

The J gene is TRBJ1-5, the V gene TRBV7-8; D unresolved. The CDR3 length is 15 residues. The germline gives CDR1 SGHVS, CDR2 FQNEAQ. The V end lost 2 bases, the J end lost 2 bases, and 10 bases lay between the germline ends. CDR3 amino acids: CASSLSAMGNQPQHF. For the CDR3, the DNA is TGTGCCAGCAGCTTATCGGCTATGGGCAATCAGCCCCAGCATTTT.